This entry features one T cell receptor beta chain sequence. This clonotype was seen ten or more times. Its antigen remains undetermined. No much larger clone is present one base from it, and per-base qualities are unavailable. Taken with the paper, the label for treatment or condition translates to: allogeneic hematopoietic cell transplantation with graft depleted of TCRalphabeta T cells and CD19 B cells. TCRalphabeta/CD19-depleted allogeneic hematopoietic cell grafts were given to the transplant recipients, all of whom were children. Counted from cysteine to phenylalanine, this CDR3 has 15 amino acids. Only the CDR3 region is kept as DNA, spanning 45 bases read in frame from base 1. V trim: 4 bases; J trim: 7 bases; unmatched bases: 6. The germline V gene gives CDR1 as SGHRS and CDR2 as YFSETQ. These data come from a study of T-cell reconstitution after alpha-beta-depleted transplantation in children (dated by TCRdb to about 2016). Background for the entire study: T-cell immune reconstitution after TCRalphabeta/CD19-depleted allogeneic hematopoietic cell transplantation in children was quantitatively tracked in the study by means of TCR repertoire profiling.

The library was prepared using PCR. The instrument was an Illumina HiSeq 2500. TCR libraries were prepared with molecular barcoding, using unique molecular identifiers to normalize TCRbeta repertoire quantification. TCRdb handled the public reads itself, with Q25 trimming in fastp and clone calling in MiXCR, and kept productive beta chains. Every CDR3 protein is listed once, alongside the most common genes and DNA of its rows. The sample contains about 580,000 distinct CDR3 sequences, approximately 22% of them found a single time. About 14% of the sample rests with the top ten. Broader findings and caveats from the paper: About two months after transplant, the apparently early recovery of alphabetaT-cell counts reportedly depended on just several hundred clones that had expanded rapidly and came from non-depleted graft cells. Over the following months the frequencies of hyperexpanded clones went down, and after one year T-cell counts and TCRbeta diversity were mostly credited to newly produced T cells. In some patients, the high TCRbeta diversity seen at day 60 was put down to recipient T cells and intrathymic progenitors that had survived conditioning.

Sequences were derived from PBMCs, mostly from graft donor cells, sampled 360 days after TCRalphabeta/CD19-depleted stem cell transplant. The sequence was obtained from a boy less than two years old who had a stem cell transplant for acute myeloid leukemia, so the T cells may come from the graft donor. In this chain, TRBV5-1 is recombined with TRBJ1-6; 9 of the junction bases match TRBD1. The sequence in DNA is TGCGCCAGCAGCCCGGGACAGGGAATCAATTCACCCCTCCACTTT. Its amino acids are CASSPGQGINSPLHF.